Listed below are T cell receptor beta chains from one sample, sequenced in a study of T cells in Graves' hyperthyroidism and ophthalmopathy. MiXCR, applied by TCRdb to the multiplex PCR reads, yields one record per CDR3 protein. The table includes 730,000 or so distinct CDR3 sequences, 15% to 20% detected once. Specimen: blood. The receptors come from a woman aged 45-59 years with Graves' hyperthyroidism that later progressed to Graves' ophthalmopathy. Each CDR3 is given with its conserved first and last residue. Each record gives: clone size, D gene, V gene, J gene, CDR3 protein, CDR3 DNA. The D gene is left open where the match is weak. Clone size appears in some rows only: once, few, many, or a class for an expanded clone.

abundance: many; d_gene: NA; v_gene: TRBV10-2; j_gene: TRBJ1-5; CDR3aa: CASSEATGSNQPQHF; CDR3nt: TGCGCCAGCAGTGAGGCCACAGGGAGCAATCAGCCCCAGCATTTT
abundance: NA; d_gene: NA; v_gene: TRBV19; j_gene: TRBJ2-7; CDR3aa: CASSMGTDSYEQYF; CDR3nt: TGTGCCAGTAGTATGGGAACAGACTCCTACGAGCAGTACTTC
abundance: NA; d_gene: TRBD1; v_gene: TRBV6-9; j_gene: TRBJ1-4; CDR3aa: CASSYGTDNEKLFF; CDR3nt: TGTGCCAGCAGTTACGGGACAGATAATGAAAAACTGTTTTTT
abundance: many; d_gene: NA; v_gene: TRBV5-1; j_gene: TRBJ1-3; CDR3aa: CASSLGSSGNTIYF; CDR3nt: TGTGCCAGCAGCTTGGGTAGCTCTGGAAACACCATATATTTT
abundance: few; d_gene: NA; v_gene: TRBV29-1; j_gene: TRBJ2-7; CDR3aa: CSVTGTHESYEQYF; CDR3nt: TGCAGCGTGACCGGGACGCATGAATCCTACGAGCAGTACTTC
abundance: many; d_gene: NA; v_gene: TRBV9; j_gene: TRBJ2-2; CDR3aa: CASSVAGGGELFF; CDR3nt: TGTGCCAGCAGCGTAGCAGGTGGCGGGGAGCTGTTTTTT
abundance: few; d_gene: NA; v_gene: TRBV14; j_gene: TRBJ2-3; CDR3aa: CASSQAGTARGTQYF; CDR3nt: TGTGCCAGCAGCCAAGCCGGGACTGCGCGCGGTACGCAGTATTTT
abundance: NA; d_gene: NA; v_gene: TRBV12-3/TRBV12-4; j_gene: TRBJ2-1; CDR3aa: CATQTVNEQFF; CDR3nt: TGTGCCACCCAGACAGTTAATGAGCAGTTCTTC
abundance: NA; d_gene: NA; v_gene: TRBV11-1; j_gene: TRBJ1-1; CDR3aa: CASSLLGGDAFF; CDR3nt: TGTGCCAGCAGCTTACTTGGGGGCGACGCTTTCTTT
abundance: many; d_gene: NA; v_gene: TRBV4-2; j_gene: TRBJ1-1; CDR3aa: CASSNTAGRNTEAFF; CDR3nt: TGTGCCAGCAGCAATACGGCTGGGCGCAACACTGAAGCTTTCTTT
abundance: NA; d_gene: TRBD1; v_gene: TRBV20-1; j_gene: TRBJ1-6; CDR3aa: CSARGKLDRVNNSPLHF; CDR3nt: TGCAGTGCTAGAGGGAAGTTGGACAGGGTTAATAATTCACCCCTCCACTTT
abundance: NA; d_gene: TRBD1; v_gene: TRBV2; j_gene: TRBJ1-1; CDR3aa: CASRVPGQGTEAFF; CDR3nt: TGTGCCAGCAGGGTACCGGGACAGGGTACTGAAGCTTTCTTT
abundance: few; d_gene: TRBD2; v_gene: TRBV6-1; j_gene: TRBJ2-5; CDR3aa: CASSSIAGGGETQYF; CDR3nt: TGTGCCAGCAGTTCAATAGCGGGGGGTGGGGAGACCCAGTACTTC
abundance: few; d_gene: TRBD1; v_gene: TRBV6-1; j_gene: TRBJ1-3; CDR3aa: CASSLQGTRNTIYF; CDR3nt: TGTGCCAGCAGCCTACAGGGGACCAGAAACACCATATATTTT
abundance: many; d_gene: NA; v_gene: TRBV11-3; j_gene: TRBJ2-2; CDR3aa: CASSLRRGVGNGELFF; CDR3nt: TGTGCCAGCAGCTTACGCAGGGGAGTCGGAAACGGGGAGCTGTTTTTT
abundance: few; d_gene: TRBD2; v_gene: TRBV5-8; j_gene: TRBJ2-3; CDR3aa: CASSFRDYLTDTQYF; CDR3nt: TGTGCCAGCAGCTTCCGGGACTACCTCACAGATACGCAGTATTTT
abundance: NA; d_gene: TRBD2; v_gene: TRBV18; j_gene: TRBJ2-2; CDR3aa: CASSLGLVNTGELFF; CDR3nt: TGTGCCAGCTCACTGGGACTAGTGAACACCGGGGAGCTGTTTTTT
abundance: NA; d_gene: TRBD1; v_gene: TRBV10-1; j_gene: TRBJ2-3; CDR3aa: CASSELDRASTDTQYF; CDR3nt: TGCGCCAGCAGTGAGTTGGACAGGGCTAGCACAGATACGCAGTATTTT
abundance: few; d_gene: NA; v_gene: TRBV7-9; j_gene: TRBJ2-5; CDR3aa: CASSFFGGPQETQYF; CDR3nt: TGTGCCAGCAGTTTCTTTGGGGGCCCGCAAGAGACCCAGTACTTC
abundance: NA; d_gene: NA; v_gene: TRBV2; j_gene: TRBJ1-4; CDR3aa: CASTGWGATNEKLFF; CDR3nt: TGTGCCAGCACCGGATGGGGGGCAACTAATGAAAAACTGTTTTTT
abundance: many; d_gene: TRBD1; v_gene: TRBV20-1; j_gene: TRBJ1-2; CDR3aa: CSAWDRDYGYTF; CDR3nt: TGCAGTGCTTGGGACAGGGATTATGGCTACACCTTC
abundance: many; d_gene: NA; v_gene: TRBV20-1; j_gene: TRBJ2-4; CDR3aa: CSVRPSEPTKNIQYF; CDR3nt: TGCAGTGTCAGGCCTTCGGAGCCTACCAAAAACATTCAGTACTTC
abundance: many; d_gene: NA; v_gene: TRBV12-3/TRBV12-4; j_gene: TRBJ1-1; CDR3aa: CASSPGTDHTEAFF; CDR3nt: TGTGCCAGCAGTCCCGGGACGGACCACACTGAAGCTTTCTTT
abundance: NA; d_gene: NA; v_gene: TRBV7-2; j_gene: TRBJ1-2; CDR3aa: CASSLREGGYTF; CDR3nt: TGTGCCAGCAGCTTAAGGGAAGGTGGCTACACCTTC
abundance: many; d_gene: TRBD1; v_gene: TRBV7-3; j_gene: TRBJ1-1; CDR3aa: CASSLGTGYGNTEAFF; CDR3nt: TGTGCCAGCAGCCTAGGGACAGGGTACGGGAACACTGAAGCTTTCTTT
abundance: few; d_gene: NA; v_gene: TRBV9; j_gene: TRBJ1-4; CDR3aa: CASSAGTTNEKLFF; CDR3nt: TGTGCCAGCAGTGCAGGAACAACTAATGAAAAACTGTTTTTT
abundance: NA; d_gene: TRBD2; v_gene: TRBV15; j_gene: TRBJ2-3; CDR3aa: CATSRGGRAADTQYF; CDR3nt: TGTGCCACCAGCAGAGGGGGGAGGGCCGCAGATACGCAGTATTTT
abundance: few; d_gene: TRBD1; v_gene: TRBV27; j_gene: TRBJ1-2; CDR3aa: CASSGQATSNYGYTF; CDR3nt: TGTGCCAGCAGCGGACAGGCCACCTCTAACTATGGCTACACCTTC
abundance: few; d_gene: NA; v_gene: TRBV14; j_gene: TRBJ1-1; CDR3aa: CASSQAVGGARSEAFF; CDR3nt: TGTGCCAGCAGCCAAGCGGTTGGGGGGGCGAGGTCTGAAGCTTTCTTT
abundance: many; d_gene: NA; v_gene: TRBV3-1; j_gene: TRBJ2-3; CDR3aa: CASSQEARTTADTQYF; CDR3nt: TGTGCCAGCAGCCAAGAGGCGCGGACAACTGCCGATACGCAGTATTTT
abundance: many; d_gene: NA; v_gene: TRBV5-1; j_gene: TRBJ1-1; CDR3aa: CASSVGAGIRLNTEAFF; CDR3nt: TGCGCCAGCAGCGTCGGGGCAGGGATTAGACTGAACACTGAAGCTTTCTTT
abundance: NA; d_gene: NA; v_gene: TRBV12-3/TRBV12-4; j_gene: TRBJ1-5; CDR3aa: CASSNTGTWSNQPQHF; CDR3nt: TGTGCCAGCAGTAATACCGGGACATGGAGCAATCAGCCCCAGCATTTT
abundance: NA; d_gene: NA; v_gene: TRBV12-3/TRBV12-4; j_gene: TRBJ1-1; CDR3aa: CASSYAENTEAFF; CDR3nt: TGTGCCAGCAGTTACGCTGAGAACACTGAAGCTTTCTTT
abundance: many; d_gene: NA; v_gene: TRBV12-3/TRBV12-4; j_gene: TRBJ1-5; CDR3aa: CASSWAGEVQPQHF; CDR3nt: TGTGCCAGCAGTTGGGCAGGGGAGGTCCAGCCCCAGCATTTT
abundance: many; d_gene: NA; v_gene: TRBV5-1; j_gene: TRBJ2-3; CDR3aa: CASRIIAGLGSTDTQYF; CDR3nt: TGCGCCAGCAGAATTATAGCAGGACTGGGAAGCACAGATACGCAGTATTTT
abundance: few; d_gene: NA; v_gene: TRBV20-1; j_gene: TRBJ2-5; CDR3aa: CSASGGEETQYF; CDR3nt: TGCAGTGCTAGCGGCGGGGAAGAGACCCAGTACTTC
abundance: NA; d_gene: NA; v_gene: TRBV30; j_gene: TRBJ1-5; CDR3aa: CAWSSGSGNQPQHF; CDR3nt: TGTGCCTGGAGCTCAGGGAGTGGCAATCAGCCCCAGCATTTT
abundance: many; d_gene: NA; v_gene: TRBV5-1; j_gene: TRBJ2-7; CDR3aa: CASSLGNLYEQYF; CDR3nt: TGCGCCAGCAGCTTGGGAAACCTTTACGAGCAGTACTTC
abundance: many; d_gene: TRBD2; v_gene: TRBV3-1; j_gene: TRBJ2-1; CDR3aa: CASTTGLAGSNEQFF; CDR3nt: TGTGCCAGCACCACCGGGCTAGCGGGATCCAATGAGCAGTTCTTC
abundance: NA; d_gene: TRBD1; v_gene: TRBV19; j_gene: TRBJ2-2; CDR3aa: CASSISGQGGTGELFF; CDR3nt: TGTGCCAGTAGTATATCTGGACAGGGGGGCACCGGGGAGCTGTTTTTT
abundance: few; d_gene: NA; v_gene: TRBV9; j_gene: TRBJ2-2; CDR3aa: CASSNPGTDTGELFF; CDR3nt: TGTGCCAGCAGCAACCCCGGGACCGACACCGGGGAGCTGTTTTTT